The rows below give T cell receptor beta chains drawn from one sample of a study of T cells after posttransplantation cyclophosphamide. Libraries were prepared by immunoSEQ multiplex PCR; TCRdb keeps only in-frame clonotypes and omits some of them. The sample shows some 54,000 clones, 90% to 95% of them seen only once. The source material was PBMCs. The receptor set was obtained from a woman aged 25 to 39 in good health and a related stem cell transplant donor. Both conserved end residues are part of each CDR3. The D gene is left open where the match is weak. Clone size is shown for a subset of rows, as once, few, many or a class of expanded clone.

J gene	D gene	V gene	clone size	CDR3 DNA	CDR3 protein
TRBJ2-7	TRBD1	TRBV11-2	once	TGTGCCAGCAGCTTATTCGGGACAGGGGGCTACGAGCAGTACTTC	CASSLFGTGGYEQYF
TRBJ1-6	.	TRBV7-2	.	TGTGCCAGCAGCTTAGGTAGTGTTTATTCACCCCTCCACTTT	CASSLGSVYSPLHF
TRBJ1-1	.	TRBV2	.	TGTGCCAGCAAGCTGGACAGCGGTTTTTTCGCTTTCTTT	CASKLDSGFFAFF
TRBJ2-1	.	TRBV7-2	.	TGTGCCAGCAGCTTAGGGTGGGGCAAATACAATGAGCAGTTCTTC	CASSLGWGKYNEQFF
TRBJ1-1	.	TRBV6-5	.	TGTGCCAGCAGTTGGGGAGGGGGACGGGACACTGAAGCTTTCTTT	CASSWGGGRDTEAFF
TRBJ1-5	.	TRBV19	.	TGTGCCAGTAGCTACCCGGGAGGGGGCAATCAGCCCCAGCATTTT	CASSYPGGGNQPQHF
TRBJ2-5	.	TRBV29-1	once	TGCAGCGTTGTACCAGATCTGGAGACCCAGTACTTC	CSVVPDLETQYF
TRBJ2-1	TRBD2	TRBV19	.	TGTGCCAGTAGTTCTGGACTAGCGGGGGGCCAGCATGAGCAGTTCTTC	CASSSGLAGGQHEQFF
TRBJ1-1	.	TRBV2	.	TGTGCCAGCAGGGGACACAGGGCGAACACTGAAGCTTTCTTT	CASRGHRANTEAFF
TRBJ2-7	.	TRBV11-1	.	TGTGCCAGCAGCTTAGGCGCCACTCTCTACGAGCAGTACTTC	CASSLGATLYEQYF
TRBJ2-7	.	TRBV19	.	TGTGCCAGTAGTAGGGGCGGCACAGCCTACGAGCAGTACTTC	CASSRGGTAYEQYF
TRBJ2-2	TRBD1	TRBV30	.	TGTGCCTGGGGACAGGGGAATACCGGGGAGCTGTTTTTT	CAWGQGNTGELFF
TRBJ2-5	TRBD2	TRBV7-2	.	TGTGCCAGCAGCTCCGGGGGGGGTCGGAGAGAGACCCAGTACTTC	CASSSGGGRRETQYF
TRBJ1-2	.	TRBV19	.	TGTGCCAGTAGTATAGCAACAGACTATGGCTACACCTTC	CASSIATDYGYTF
TRBJ1-4	.	TRBV6-6	.	TGTGCCAGCAGATCCCCGGCAGGGAATGAAAAACTGTTTTTT	CASRSPAGNEKLFF
TRBJ1-4	.	TRBV28	.	TGTGCCAGCCGGGGTGATGAAAAACTGTTTTTT	CASRGDEKLFF